This T cell receptor beta chain comes out of a study of cytomegalovirus exposure and HLA in healthy donors. Whole-study results and caveats: Researchers left out some V segments, among them TRBV6-2 and TRBV6-3, as indistinguishable. Association of 15,000 to 20,000 TCR beta sequences with HLA alleles was found at 0.05 false discovery rate in a later analysis. The study found most TCR sequences rare, yet found some public TCRs in many donors.

Points on this clone: Its specificity is not known.

The J segment lost 7 bases and the V segment lost 3 bases, leaving 3 bases of the junction unmatched. The CDR3 runs 14 residues. Germline CDR1 KGHSH, CDR2 LQKENI. Vbeta (60) and Jbeta (13) primers were used in the PCR. Only in-frame clones appear in the TCRdb table, and some are missing; sequencing was by immunoSEQ multiplex PCR. The table records 180,000 or so clones, about three quarters of them present only once. Donors in the study were healthy people who gave bone marrow. The clonotype comes from a man aged 18 to 29 in good health and CMV-seronegative. The chain joins TRBV18 to TRBJ2-1; 10 bases line up with TRBD2. Sequencing used PBMCs. The CDR3 nucleotides read TGTGCCAGCTCACCGCCGGGACTAGCGAATGAGCAGTTCTTC. Translated: CASSPPGLANEQFF. Supplemented by reference TRBV18 and TRBJ2-1, the full variable domain reads NAGVMQNPRHLVRRRGQEARLRCSPMKGHSHVYWYRQLPEEGLKFMVYLQKENIIDESGMPKERFSAEFPKEGPSILRIQQVVRGDSAAYFCASSPPGLANEQFFGPGTRLTVL.